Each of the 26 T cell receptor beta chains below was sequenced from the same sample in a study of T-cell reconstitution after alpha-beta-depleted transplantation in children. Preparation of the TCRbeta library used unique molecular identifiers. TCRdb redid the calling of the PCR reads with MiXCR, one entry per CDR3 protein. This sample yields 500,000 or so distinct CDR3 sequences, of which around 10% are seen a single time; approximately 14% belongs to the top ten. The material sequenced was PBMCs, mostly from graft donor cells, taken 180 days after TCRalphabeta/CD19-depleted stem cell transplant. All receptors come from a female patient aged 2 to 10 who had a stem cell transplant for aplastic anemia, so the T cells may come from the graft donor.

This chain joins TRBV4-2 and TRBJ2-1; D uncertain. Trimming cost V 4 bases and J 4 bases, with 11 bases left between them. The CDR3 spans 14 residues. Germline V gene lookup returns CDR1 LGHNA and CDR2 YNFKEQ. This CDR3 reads CASSRPGVYNEQFF. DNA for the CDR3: TGTGCCAGCAGCCGTCCAGGAGTATACAATGAGCAGTTCTTC.

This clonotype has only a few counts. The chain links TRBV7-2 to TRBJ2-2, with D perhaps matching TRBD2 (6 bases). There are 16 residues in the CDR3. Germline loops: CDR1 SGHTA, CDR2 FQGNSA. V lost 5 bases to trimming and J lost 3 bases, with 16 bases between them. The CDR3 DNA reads TGTGCCAGCAGCCGAGGGGTGACTAGGGACACCGGGGAGCTGTTTTTT. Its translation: CASSRGVTRDTGELFF.

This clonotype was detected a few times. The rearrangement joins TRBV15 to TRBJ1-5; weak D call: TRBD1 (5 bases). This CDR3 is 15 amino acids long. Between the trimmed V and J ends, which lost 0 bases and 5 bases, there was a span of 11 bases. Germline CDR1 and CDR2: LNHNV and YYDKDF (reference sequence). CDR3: CATSRDRQGHQPQHF. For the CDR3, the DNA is TGTGCCACCAGCAGAGATCGGCAGGGACATCAGCCCCAGCATTTT.

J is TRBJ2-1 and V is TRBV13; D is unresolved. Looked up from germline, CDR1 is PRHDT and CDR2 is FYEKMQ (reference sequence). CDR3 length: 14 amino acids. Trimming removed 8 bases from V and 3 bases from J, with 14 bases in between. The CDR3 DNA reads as TGTGCCAGCTCACCTCCAGGTAGCTACAATGAGCAGTTCTTC. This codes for CASSPPGSYNEQFF.

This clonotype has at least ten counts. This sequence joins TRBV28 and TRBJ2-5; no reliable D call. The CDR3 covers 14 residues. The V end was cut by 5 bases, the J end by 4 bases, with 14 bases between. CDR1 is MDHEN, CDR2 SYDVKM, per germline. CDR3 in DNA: TGTGCCAGCAGTAACATCGGGCCTGGAGAGACCCAGTACTTC. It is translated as CASSNIGPGETQYF.

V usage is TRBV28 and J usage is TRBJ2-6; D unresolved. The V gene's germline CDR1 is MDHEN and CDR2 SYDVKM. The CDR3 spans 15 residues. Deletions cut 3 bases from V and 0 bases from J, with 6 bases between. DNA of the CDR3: TGTGCCAGCAGTTTCTCCAGCTCTGGGGCCAACGTCCTGACTTTC. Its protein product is CASSFSSSGANVLTF. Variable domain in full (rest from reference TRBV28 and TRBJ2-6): DVKVTQSSRYLVKRTGEKVFLECVQDMDHENMFWYRQDPGLGLRLIYFSYDVKMKEKGDIPEGYSVSREKKERFSLILESASTNQTSMYLCASSFSSSGANVLTFGAGSRLTVL.

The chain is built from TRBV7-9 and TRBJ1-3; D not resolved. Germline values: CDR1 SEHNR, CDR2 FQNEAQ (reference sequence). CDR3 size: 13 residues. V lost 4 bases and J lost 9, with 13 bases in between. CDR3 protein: CASSSTGGGTIYF. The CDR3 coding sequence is TGTGCCAGCAGCTCCACCGGCGGCGGCACCATATATTTT.

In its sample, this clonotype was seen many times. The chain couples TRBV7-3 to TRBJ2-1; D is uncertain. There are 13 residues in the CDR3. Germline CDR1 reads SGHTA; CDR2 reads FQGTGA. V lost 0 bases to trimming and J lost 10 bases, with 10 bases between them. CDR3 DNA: TGTGCCAGCAGCTTAACCACCCGAGGCGAGCAGTTCTTC. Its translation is CASSLTTRGEQFF.

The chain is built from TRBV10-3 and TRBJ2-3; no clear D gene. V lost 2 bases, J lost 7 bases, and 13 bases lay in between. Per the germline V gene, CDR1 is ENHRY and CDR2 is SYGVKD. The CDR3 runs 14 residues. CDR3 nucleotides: TGTGCCATCAGTGAGGAGCCCCCCGTCAATACGCAGTATTTT. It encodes CAISEEPPVNTQYF.

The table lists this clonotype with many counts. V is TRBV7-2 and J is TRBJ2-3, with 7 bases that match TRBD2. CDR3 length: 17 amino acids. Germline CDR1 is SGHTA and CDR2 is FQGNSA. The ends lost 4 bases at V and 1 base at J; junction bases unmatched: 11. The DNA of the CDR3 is TGTGCCAGCAGCTCGAGGCAGCGGGGAGAGGGCACAGATACGCAGTATTTT. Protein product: CASSSRQRGEGTDTQYF.

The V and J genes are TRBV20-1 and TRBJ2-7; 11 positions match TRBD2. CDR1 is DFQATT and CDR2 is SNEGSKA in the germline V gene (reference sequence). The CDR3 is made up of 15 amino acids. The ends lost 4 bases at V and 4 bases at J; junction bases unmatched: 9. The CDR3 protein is CSATPTSGILYEQYF. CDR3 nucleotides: TGCAGTGCTACCCCGACTAGCGGGATCCTATACGAGCAGTACTTC.

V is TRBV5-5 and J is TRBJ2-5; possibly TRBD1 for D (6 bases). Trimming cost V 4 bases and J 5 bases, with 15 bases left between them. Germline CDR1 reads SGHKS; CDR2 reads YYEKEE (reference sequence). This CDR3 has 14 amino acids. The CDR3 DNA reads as TGTGCCAGCAGCCCAGGGGCCGGTGGGGAGACCCAGTACTTC. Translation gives CASSPGAGGETQYF. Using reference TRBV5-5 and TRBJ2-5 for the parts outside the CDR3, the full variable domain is DAGVTQSPTHLIKTRGQQVTLRCSPISGHKSVSWYQQVLGQGPQFIFQYYEKEERGRGNFPDRFSARQFPNYSSELNVNALLLGDSALYLCASSPGAGGETQYFGPGTRLLVL.

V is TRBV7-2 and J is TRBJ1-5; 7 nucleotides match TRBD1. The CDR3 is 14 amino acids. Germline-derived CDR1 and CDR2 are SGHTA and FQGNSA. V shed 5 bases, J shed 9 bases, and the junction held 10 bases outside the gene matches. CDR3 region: CASSPGTASRPQHF. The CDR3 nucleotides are TGTGCCAGCAGCCCGGGGACAGCCTCTCGGCCCCAGCATTTT.

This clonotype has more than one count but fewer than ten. The CDR3 DNA reads as TGTGCCAGCAGTCGAGGACAGGGGGCGAGAAACACTGAAGCTTTCTTT. Amino acids: CASSRGQGARNTEAFF. The chain is built from TRBV6-2 or TRBV6-3 and TRBJ1-1, with 11 bases aligning to TRBD1. The CDR3 consists of 16 residues. Per germline, CDR1 MNHEY and CDR2 SVGEGT. V lost 5 bases and J lost 2; bases outside the gene matches: 7.

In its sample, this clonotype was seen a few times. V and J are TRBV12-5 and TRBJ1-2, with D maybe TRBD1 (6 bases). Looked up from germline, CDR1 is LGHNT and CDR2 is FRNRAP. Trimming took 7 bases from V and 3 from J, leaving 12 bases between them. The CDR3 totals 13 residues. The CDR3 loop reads CASARGGHYGYTF. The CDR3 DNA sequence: TGTGCTAGTGCTCGGGGGGGGCACTATGGCTACACCTTC.

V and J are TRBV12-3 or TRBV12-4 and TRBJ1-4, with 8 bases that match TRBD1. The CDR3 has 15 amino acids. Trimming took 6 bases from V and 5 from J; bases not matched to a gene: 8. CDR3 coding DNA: TGTGCCAGCAGCCCTAGGACAGGGTGGAATGAAAAACTGTTTTTT. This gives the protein CASSPRTGWNEKLFF.

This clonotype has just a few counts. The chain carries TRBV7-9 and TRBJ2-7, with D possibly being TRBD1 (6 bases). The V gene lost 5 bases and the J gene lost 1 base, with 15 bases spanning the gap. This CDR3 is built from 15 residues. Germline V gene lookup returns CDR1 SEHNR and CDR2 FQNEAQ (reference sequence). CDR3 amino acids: CASSLGTLGSYEQYV. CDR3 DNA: TGTGCCAGCAGCCTCGGGACATTAGGTTCCTACGAGCAGTACGTC.

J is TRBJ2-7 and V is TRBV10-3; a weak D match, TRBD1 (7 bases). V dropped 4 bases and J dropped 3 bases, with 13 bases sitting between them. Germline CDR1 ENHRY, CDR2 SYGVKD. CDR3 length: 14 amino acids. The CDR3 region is CAISGQGGLYEQYF. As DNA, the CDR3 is TGTGCCATCAGTGGGCAGGGGGGCCTCTACGAGCAGTACTTC.

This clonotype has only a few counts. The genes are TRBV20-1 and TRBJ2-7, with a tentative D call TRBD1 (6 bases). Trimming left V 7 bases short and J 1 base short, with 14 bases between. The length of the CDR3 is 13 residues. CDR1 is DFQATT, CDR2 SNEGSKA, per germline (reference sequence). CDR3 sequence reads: CSVLTGTSYEQYV. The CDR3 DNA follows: TGCAGTGTTTTGACAGGAACATCCTACGAGCAGTACGTC.

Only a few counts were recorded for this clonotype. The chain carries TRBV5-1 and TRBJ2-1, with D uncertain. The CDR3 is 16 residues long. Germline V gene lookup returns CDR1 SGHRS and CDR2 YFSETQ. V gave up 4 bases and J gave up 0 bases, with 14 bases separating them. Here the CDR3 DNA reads TGCGCCAGCAGCCCCCAGGCGGCAAGCTCCTACAATGAGCAGTTCTTC. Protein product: CASSPQAASSYNEQFF. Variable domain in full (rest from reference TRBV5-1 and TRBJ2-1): KAGVTQTPRYLIKTRGQQVTLSCSPISGHRSVSWYQQTPGQGLQFLFEYFSETQRNKGNFPGRFSGRQFSNSRSEMNVSTLELGDSALYLCASSPQAASSYNEQFFGPGTRLTVL.

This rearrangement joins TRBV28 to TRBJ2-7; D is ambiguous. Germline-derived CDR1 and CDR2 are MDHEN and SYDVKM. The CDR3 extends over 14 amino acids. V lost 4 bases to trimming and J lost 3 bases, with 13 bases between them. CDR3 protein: CASSWRGNRYEQYV. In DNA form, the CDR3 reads TGTGCCAGCAGTTGGCGAGGCAACCGCTACGAGCAGTACGTC.

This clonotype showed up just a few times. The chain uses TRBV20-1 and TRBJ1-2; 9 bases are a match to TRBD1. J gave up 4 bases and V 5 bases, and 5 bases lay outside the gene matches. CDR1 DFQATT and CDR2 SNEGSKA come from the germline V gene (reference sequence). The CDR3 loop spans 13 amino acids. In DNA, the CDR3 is TGCAGTGCTCGGGGACAGGGTGTCTATGGCTACACCTTC. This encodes CSARGQGVYGYTF.

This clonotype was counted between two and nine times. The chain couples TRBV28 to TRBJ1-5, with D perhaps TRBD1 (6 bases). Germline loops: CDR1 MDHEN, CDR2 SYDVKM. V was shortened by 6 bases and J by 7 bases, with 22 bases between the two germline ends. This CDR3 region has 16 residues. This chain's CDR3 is CASSVGSRQGRQPQHF. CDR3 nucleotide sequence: TGTGCCAGCAGCGTGGGGTCAAGGCAGGGGCGGCAGCCCCAGCATTTT.

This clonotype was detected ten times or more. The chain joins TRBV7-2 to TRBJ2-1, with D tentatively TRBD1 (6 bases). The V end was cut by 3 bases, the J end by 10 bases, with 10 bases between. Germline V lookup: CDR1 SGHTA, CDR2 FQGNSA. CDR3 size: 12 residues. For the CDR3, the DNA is TGTGCCAGCAGCTTTTACAGGGAGGAGCAGTTCTTC. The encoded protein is CASSFYREEQFF.

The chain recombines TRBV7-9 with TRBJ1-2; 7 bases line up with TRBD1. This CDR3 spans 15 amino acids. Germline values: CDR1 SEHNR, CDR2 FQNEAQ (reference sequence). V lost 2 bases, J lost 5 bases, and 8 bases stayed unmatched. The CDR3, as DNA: TGTGCCAGCAGCTTAAGGCAGGGGGAGTTATATGGCTACACCTTC. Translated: CASSLRQGELYGYTF.

The CDR3 DNA reads TGTGCCAGCAGCCGATTAGATAGCTCCTACAATGAGCAGTTCTTC. Translated: CASSRLDSSYNEQFF. The rearrangement uses TRBV28 and TRBJ2-1; no clear D. Trimming removed 6 bases from V and 0 bases from J, with 12 bases in between. This CDR3 contains 15 residues. Germline assignment: CDR1 MDHEN and CDR2 SYDVKM. Based on the CDR3 plus reference TRBV28 and TRBJ2-1, the full variable domain is DVKVTQSSRYLVKRTGEKVFLECVQDMDHENMFWYRQDPGLGLRLIYFSYDVKMKEKGDIPEGYSVSREKKERFSLILESASTNQTSMYLCASSRLDSSYNEQFFGPGTRLTVL.